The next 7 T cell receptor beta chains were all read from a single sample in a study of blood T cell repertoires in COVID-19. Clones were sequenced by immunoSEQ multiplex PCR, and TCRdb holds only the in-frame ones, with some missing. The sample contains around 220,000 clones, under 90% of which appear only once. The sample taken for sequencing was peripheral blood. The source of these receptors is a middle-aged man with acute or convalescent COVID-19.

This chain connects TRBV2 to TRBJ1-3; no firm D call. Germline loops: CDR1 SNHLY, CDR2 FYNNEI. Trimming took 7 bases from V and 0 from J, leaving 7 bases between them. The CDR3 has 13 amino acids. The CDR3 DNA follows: TGTGCCAGCACGGGGAGCTCTGGAAACACCATATATTTT. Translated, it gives CASTGSSGNTIYF.

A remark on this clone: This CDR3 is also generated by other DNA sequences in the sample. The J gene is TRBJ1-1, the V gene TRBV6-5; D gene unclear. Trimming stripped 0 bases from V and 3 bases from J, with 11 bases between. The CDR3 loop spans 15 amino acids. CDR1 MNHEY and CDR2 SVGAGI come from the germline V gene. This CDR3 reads CASSYSIRGDTEAFF. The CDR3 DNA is TGTGCCAGCAGTTACTCGATACGGGGAGACACTGAAGCTTTCTTT.

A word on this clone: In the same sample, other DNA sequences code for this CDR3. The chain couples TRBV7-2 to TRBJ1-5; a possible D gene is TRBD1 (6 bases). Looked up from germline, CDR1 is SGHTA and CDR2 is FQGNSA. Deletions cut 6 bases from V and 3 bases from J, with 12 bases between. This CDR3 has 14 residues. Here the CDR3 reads CASRTTGINQPQHF. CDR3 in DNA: TGTGCCAGCAGGACAACAGGGATCAATCAGCCCCAGCATTTT.

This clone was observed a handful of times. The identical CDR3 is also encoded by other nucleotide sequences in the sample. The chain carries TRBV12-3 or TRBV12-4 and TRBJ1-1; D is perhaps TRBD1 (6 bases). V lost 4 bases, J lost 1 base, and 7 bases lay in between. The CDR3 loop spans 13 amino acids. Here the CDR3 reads CASSSQGNTEAFF. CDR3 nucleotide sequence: TGTGCCAGCAGTTCACAGGGGAACACTGAAGCTTTCTTT.

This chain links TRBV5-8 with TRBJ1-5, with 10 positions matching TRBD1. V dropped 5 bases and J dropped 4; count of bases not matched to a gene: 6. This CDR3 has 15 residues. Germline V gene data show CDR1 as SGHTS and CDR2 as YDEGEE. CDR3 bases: TGTGCCAGCAGGGGGGGACAGGGGATAAATCAGCCCCAGCATTTT. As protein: CASRGGQGINQPQHF.

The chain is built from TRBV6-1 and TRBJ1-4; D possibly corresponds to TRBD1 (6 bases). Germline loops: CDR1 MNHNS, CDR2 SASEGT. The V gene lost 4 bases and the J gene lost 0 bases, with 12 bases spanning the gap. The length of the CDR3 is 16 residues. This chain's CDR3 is CASSGGQSTTNEKLFF. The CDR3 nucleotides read TGTGCCAGCAGTGGTGGACAGTCGACAACTAATGAAAAACTGTTTTTT.

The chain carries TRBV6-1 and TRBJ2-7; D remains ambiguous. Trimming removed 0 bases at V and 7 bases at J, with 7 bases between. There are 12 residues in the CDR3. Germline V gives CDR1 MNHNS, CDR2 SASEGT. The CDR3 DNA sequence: TGTGCCAGCAGTGAAGCCGGCGGAGAGCAGTACTTC. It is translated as CASSEAGGEQYF.